The 21 T cell receptor beta chains below come from one sample, sequenced in a study of response to subunit inactivated influenza vaccine. A single record per CDR3 protein comes from TCRdb applying MiXCR to the RT-PCR reads. The sample lists 860,000 or so distinct CDR3 sequences, around 20% seen once, with roughly 10% in the top ten. Source: PBMCs from blood, taken 5 days after vaccination. The receptors derive from a man between 45 and 60 years old who received an inactivated influenza vaccine.

The sample holds a few counts of this clonotype. V gene TRBV7-8 combines with J gene TRBJ1-1; D gene ambiguous. Germline-derived CDR1 and CDR2 are SGHVS and FQNEAQ. The V end was cut by 1 base, the J end by 10 bases, with 13 bases between. The CDR3 is 13 amino acids. In nucleotides, the CDR3 is TGTGCCAGCAGCTTAGTTGGCTCCCCCCTAGCTTTCTTT. It translates to CASSLVGSPLAFF.

This clonotype was counted ten times or more. The genes are TRBV5-6 and TRBJ2-2; TRBD2 might be the D (5 bases). This CDR3 has 15 residues. Trimming took off 4 bases at V and 3 bases at J, with 13 bases between the two ends. Germline lookup yields CDR1 SGHDT and CDR2 YYEEEE. The CDR3 DNA follows: TGTGCCAGCAGCGAGGGCGGGCCGGACACCGGGGAGCTGTTTTTT. It translates to CASSEGGPDTGELFF. Using reference TRBV5-6 and TRBJ2-2 for the parts outside the CDR3, the full variable domain is DAGVTQSPTHLIKTRGQQVTLRCSPKSGHDTVSWYQQALGQGPQFIFQYYEEEERQRGNFPDRFSGHQFPNYSSELNVNALLLGDSALYLCASSEGGPDTGELFFGEGSRLTVL.

V and J are TRBV20-1 and TRBJ2-7, with 9 bases fitting TRBD1. The CDR3 is made up of 14 amino acids. Germline V gene lookup returns CDR1 DFQATT and CDR2 SNEGSKA (reference sequence). Trimming at V came to 6 bases and at J to 3 bases, leaving 9 bases not matched to a gene. CDR3 in amino acids: CSAILPGQGYEQYF. The DNA for the CDR3 is TGCAGTGCCATCCTACCGGGACAGGGCTACGAGCAGTACTTC.

The rearrangement joins TRBV6-1 to TRBJ2-2, with D uncertain. The length of the CDR3 is 13 residues. The V and J ends lost 6 bases and 6 bases respectively, with 11 bases between them. Germline V lookup: CDR1 MNHNS, CDR2 SASEGT. Here the CDR3 DNA reads TGTGCCAGCAGCCCCATCCGGGCCGGGGAGCTGTTTTTT. It is translated as CASSPIRAGELFF.

This clonotype was recorded once. The CDR3 spells CASSRASGSYNEQFF. CDR3 coding DNA: TGTGCCAGCAGCCGAGCTAGCGGGAGCTACAATGAGCAGTTCTTC. The rearrangement joins TRBV7-6 to TRBJ2-1; 10 bases match TRBD2. V was clipped by 5 bases and J by 3 bases; unmatched bases: 4. Germline values: CDR1 SGHVS, CDR2 FNYEAQ. This CDR3 has 15 residues.

This clonotype was detected a few times. The chain employs TRBV11-1 and TRBJ2-1; D ambiguous. The germline gives CDR1 SGHAT, CDR2 FQDESV (reference sequence). The CDR3 spans 13 residues. V was pared by 7 bases and J by 4 bases, with 11 bases between. For the CDR3, the DNA is TGTGCCAGCACCTCGGACCAGTACAATGAGCAGTTCTTC. Its protein is CASTSDQYNEQFF. Filled out from reference TRBV11-1 and TRBJ2-1, the complete variable domain reads EAEVAQSPRYKITEKSQAVAFWCDPISGHATLYWYRQILGQGPELLVQFQDESVVDDSQLPKDRFSAERLKGVDSTLKIQPAELGDSAMYLCASTSDQYNEQFFGPGTRLTVL.

This clonotype appeared once. V gene TRBV19 combines with J gene TRBJ2-7; D perhaps matches TRBD2 (7 bases). Germline-derived CDR1 and CDR2 are LNHDA and SQIVND (reference sequence). The CDR3 covers 14 residues. The V end was cut by 3 bases, the J end by 2 bases, with 11 bases between. The CDR3, as DNA: TGTGCCAGTAGTATTGGGGGGGGCACCTACGAGCAGTACTTC. Residues: CASSIGGGTYEQYF.

V usage is TRBV27 and J usage is TRBJ1-6; D perhaps matches TRBD1 (6 bases). CDR3 size: 16 residues. Trimming took 6 bases from V and 0 from J, leaving 12 bases between them. Germline assignment: CDR1 MNHEY and CDR2 SMNVEV (reference sequence). CDR3 DNA: TGTGCCAGCAGGGCAGGGGCGAGCTCCTATAATTCACCCCTCCACTTT. Translated: CASRAGASSYNSPLHF.

This clonotype was picked up a small number of times. CDR3 sequence reads: CASSQGLAGANYEQYF. CDR3 nucleotides: TGCGCCAGCAGCCAAGGCCTGGCGGGGGCGAACTACGAGCAGTACTTC. The gene calls are TRBV4-3 and TRBJ2-7; tentatively, D is TRBD2 (7 bases). This CDR3 spans 16 amino acids. Germline values: CDR1 LGHNA, CDR2 YSLEER. Trimming shortened V by 1 base and J by 3 bases, and 16 bases separated the two germline ends.

V is TRBV11-2 and J is TRBJ1-1; D perhaps matches TRBD1 (5 bases). CDR1 is SGHAT and CDR2 is FQNNGV in the germline V gene. This CDR3 has 14 amino acids. V was trimmed by 3 bases and J by 3 bases, leaving 11 bases between them. The DNA of the CDR3 is TGTGCCAGCAGCTTGGGGACGGTGTACACTGAAGCTTTCTTT. Residues: CASSLGTVYTEAFF.

The gene calls are TRBV10-3 and TRBJ2-1, with 13 positions matching TRBD2. CDR1 is ENHRY, CDR2 SYGVKD, per germline. V was pared by 5 bases and J by 6 bases, with 4 bases of the junction left unmatched. The CDR3 runs 15 residues. CDR3 sequence (DNA): TGTGCCATCAGTCCCGGACTAGCGGGAGTCAATGAGCAGTTCTTC. Residues: CAISPGLAGVNEQFF.

This clonotype was counted a few times. The gene calls are TRBV7-2 and TRBJ1-3; D is unresolved. V was trimmed by 5 bases and J by 0 bases, leaving 5 bases between them. From germline, CDR1 is SGHTA and CDR2 FQGNSA. There are 13 residues in the CDR3. In nucleotides, the CDR3 is TGTGCCAGCAGCCGGACCTCTGGAAACACCATATATTTT. Amino acids: CASSRTSGNTIYF.

The V and J genes are TRBV20-1 and TRBJ2-1; no clear D. Trimming left V 1 base short and J 3 bases short, with 22 bases between. The CDR3 sequence is 18 residues long. Germline V lookup: CDR1 DFQATT, CDR2 SNEGSKA (reference sequence). CDR3 protein: CSARGNVFGGQSYNEQFF. CDR3 nucleotides: TGCAGTGCTAGAGGAAACGTCTTCGGCGGCCAAAGCTACAATGAGCAGTTCTTC.

This rearrangement joins TRBV2 to TRBJ2-2; D gene uncertain. From germline, CDR1 is SNHLY and CDR2 FYNNEI. The length of the CDR3 is 14 residues. Trimming shortened V by 3 bases and J by 4 bases, and 9 bases separated the two germline ends. As DNA, the CDR3 is TGTGCCAGCAGTGACTCGACGGGCACCGGGGAGCTGTTTTTT. Translation gives CASSDSTGTGELFF.

The chain recombines TRBV4-3 with TRBJ1-1; possible D gene TRBD1, 5 bases. Germline lookup yields CDR1 LGHNA and CDR2 YSLEER. Deletions cut 0 bases from V and 5 bases from J, with 19 bases between. The CDR3 sequence is 17 residues long. The CDR3 DNA follows: TGCGCCAGCAGCCAAGATCCGGGTGGGGCTCTCGGGACTGAAGCTTTCTTT. This gives the protein CASSQDPGGALGTEAFF.

The V call is TRBV7-2, the J call TRBJ2-3, with 10 nucleotides matching TRBD1. Germline V gene data show CDR1 as SGHTA and CDR2 as FQGNSA. J was trimmed by 3 bases and V by 2 bases; bases with no gene match: 5. CDR3 length: 16 residues. The CDR3 protein is CASSLQGQGKTDTQYF. The CDR3 DNA reads TGTGCCAGCAGCTTACAGGGACAGGGGAAAACAGATACGCAGTATTTT.

Only a few counts were recorded for this clonotype. The V gene is TRBV7-9, the J gene TRBJ2-5, with 9 bases lining up with TRBD1. CDR3 length equals 16 residues. Losses at the gene ends were 5 bases for V and 9 bases for J; bases not matched to a gene: 16. CDR1 and CDR2 (germline): SEHNR, FQNEAQ (reference sequence). CDR3 region: CASSAQGQGGPFAQYF. CDR3 coding DNA: TGTGCCAGCAGCGCACAGGGACAGGGCGGGCCCTTCGCCCAGTACTTC.

This clonotype turned up a few times. V and J are TRBV6-1 and TRBJ1-1; 7 bases are a match to TRBD1. J lost 6 bases, V lost 6 bases, and 16 bases had no gene match. The CDR3 contains 16 residues. Germline V CDR1 and CDR2: MNHNS, SASEGT. In DNA, the CDR3 is TGTGCCAGCAGAGGAGGAGGGGGCGCGGCCCGGGCTGAAGCTTTCTTT. Its translation is CASRGGGGAARAEAFF.

V is TRBV14 and J is TRBJ2-3, with D unclear. CDR1 and CDR2 (germline): SGHDN, FVKESK. This CDR3 spans 15 amino acids. The ends were cut back, 4 bases at V and 0 bases at J, with 11 bases in the middle. CDR3 region: CASSRPLGSTDTQYF. DNA of the CDR3: TGTGCCAGCAGCCGCCCTCTAGGTAGCACAGATACGCAGTATTTT.

The sample holds many counts of this clonotype. The gene calls are TRBV10-3 and TRBJ2-2, with TRBD2 as a possible D gene (6 bases). CDR3 length: 13 amino acids. CDR1 is ENHRY, CDR2 SYGVKD, per germline. Trimming removed 11 bases at V and 7 bases at J, with 17 bases between. Written as DNA, the CDR3 is TGTGCCGCCGGTCTTGGGACTGTCGGGGAGCTGTTTTTT. Residues: CAAGLGTVGELFF.

This clonotype was observed a handful of times. The chain combines TRBV29-1 with TRBJ1-2; D call uncertain. Per germline, CDR1 SQVTM and CDR2 ANQGSEA. V was clipped by 5 bases and J by 5 bases, with 12 bases between them. The CDR3 length is 12 residues. The CDR3 nucleotides are TGCAGCGTTTCAGACCGAGAATATGGCTACACCTTC. It translates to CSVSDREYGYTF.